This T cell receptor beta chain was captured by sequencing in a study of Ad26.COV2.S vaccination and SARS-CoV-2 variants. Germline V gives CDR1 MNHNS, CDR2 SASEGT. The CDR3 extends over 16 amino acids. The V and J ends lost 0 bases and 0 bases respectively, with 9 bases between them. The assay was immunoSEQ multiplex PCR, and TCRdb's table has in-frame clones only and misses some. The sample yields under 400,000 clones, roughly 84% seen once. Treatment indicated: around 19 received Ad26.COV2.S at low or high dose, single or two shots; roughly five received placebo; per-sample allocation not given. Each sample was drawn 63 days after the first injection (of vaccine or placebo).

Source: peripheral blood, taken in a trial of Ad26.COV2.S vaccine versus placebo. The J gene is TRBJ1-3, the V gene TRBV6-1; unclear D gene. This sequence originates from a person between 18 and 65 years old who received the Ad26.COV2.S COVID-19 vaccine or a placebo. CDR3 bases: TGTGCCAGCAGTGAAGCGAGGACCTTCTCTGGAAACACCATATATTTT. Amino acid sequence: CASSEARTFSGNTIYF.